The source of this T cell receptor (beta chain) is a study of cytomegalovirus exposure and HLA in healthy donors. The PCR employed 60 Vbeta primers together with 13 Jbeta primers. This table comes from immunoSEQ multiplex PCR, and its TCRdb copy is limited to in-frame clones, with some not included. Of 200,000 to 250,000 clones listed, about two thirds are singletons. This CDR3 has 15 residues. V was pared by 0 bases and J by 7 bases, with 8 bases of the junction left unmatched. From germline, CDR1 is MGHRA and CDR2 YSYEKL. This sequence joins TRBV4-1 and TRBJ1-2, with 7 bases identical to TRBD1. Sample: PBMCs. The clonotype originates from a man aged 35-49 years in good health and CMV-seropositive. The CDR3 DNA sequence: TGCGCCAGCAGCCAAGATCCGGAGGGGGCGAGTGGCTACACCTTC. Translating gives CASSQDPEGASGYTF.